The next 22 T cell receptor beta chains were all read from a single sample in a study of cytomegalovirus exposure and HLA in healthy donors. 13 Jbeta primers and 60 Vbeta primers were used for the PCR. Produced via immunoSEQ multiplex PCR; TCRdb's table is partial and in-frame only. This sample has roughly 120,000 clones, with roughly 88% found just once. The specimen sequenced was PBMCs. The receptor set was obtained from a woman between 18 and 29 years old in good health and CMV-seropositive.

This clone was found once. CDR3 sequence reads: CATSRDSLNEQFF. CDR3 DNA sequence: TGTGCCACCAGCAGAGATTCGTTAAATGAGCAGTTCTTC. The J gene is TRBJ2-1, the V gene TRBV15; D not certain. This CDR3 comprises 13 residues. Germline CDR1 and CDR2: LNHNV and YYDKDF (reference sequence). V lost 0 bases to trimming and J lost 7 bases, with 7 bases between them.

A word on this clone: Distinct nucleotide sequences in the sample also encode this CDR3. This CDR3 reads CASSRDTEAFF. The CDR3 region has the DNA TGTGCCAGCAGCCGGGACACTGAAGCTTTCTTT. This chain joins TRBV6-5 and TRBJ1-1; D unclear. Germline loops: CDR1 MNHEY, CDR2 SVGAGI. The V end lost 6 bases, the J end lost 3 bases, and 5 bases lay between the germline ends. The CDR3 has 11 residues.

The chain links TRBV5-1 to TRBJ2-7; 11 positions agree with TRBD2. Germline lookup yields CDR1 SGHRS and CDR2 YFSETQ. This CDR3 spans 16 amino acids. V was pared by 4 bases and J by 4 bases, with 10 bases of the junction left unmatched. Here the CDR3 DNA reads TGCGCCAGCAGCATGAGAGAGACTAGCGGGGCTTACGAGCAGTACTTC. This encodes CASSMRETSGAYEQYF.

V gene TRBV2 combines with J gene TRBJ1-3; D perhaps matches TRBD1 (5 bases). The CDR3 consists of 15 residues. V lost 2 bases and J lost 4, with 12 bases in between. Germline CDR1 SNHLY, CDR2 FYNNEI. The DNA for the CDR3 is TGTGCCAGCAGTGAATTGACAGCCTTAGGAAACACCATATATTTT. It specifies CASSELTALGNTIYF.

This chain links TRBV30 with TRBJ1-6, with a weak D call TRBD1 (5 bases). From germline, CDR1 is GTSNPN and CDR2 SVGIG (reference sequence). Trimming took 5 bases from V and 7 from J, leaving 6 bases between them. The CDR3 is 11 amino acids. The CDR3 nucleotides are TGTGCCTGGGACAGCAATTCACCCCTCCACTTT. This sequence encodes CAWDSNSPLHF.

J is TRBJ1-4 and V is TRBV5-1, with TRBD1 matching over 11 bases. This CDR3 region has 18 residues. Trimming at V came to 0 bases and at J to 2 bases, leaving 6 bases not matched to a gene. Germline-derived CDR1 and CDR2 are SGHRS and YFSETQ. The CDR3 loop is CASSLAGQGAATNEKLFF. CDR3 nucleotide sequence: TGCGCCAGCAGCTTGGCCGGACAGGGGGCTGCGACTAATGAAAAACTGTTTTTT.

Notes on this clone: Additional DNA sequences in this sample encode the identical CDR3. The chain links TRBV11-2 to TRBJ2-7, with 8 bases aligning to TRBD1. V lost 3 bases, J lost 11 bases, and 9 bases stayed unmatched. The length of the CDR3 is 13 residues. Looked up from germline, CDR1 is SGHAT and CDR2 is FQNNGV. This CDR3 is CASSFPGQGEEYF. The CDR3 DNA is TGTGCCAGCAGCTTCCCTGGACAGGGAGAGGAGTACTTC.

The CDR3 sequence is CASSLRGGNTGELFF. DNA of the CDR3: TGTGCCAGCTCACTGCGAGGAGGAAACACCGGGGAGCTGTTTTTT. The rearrangement uses TRBV18 and TRBJ2-2, with D possibly matching TRBD2 (5 bases). Germline V CDR1 and CDR2: KGHSH, LQKENI. This CDR3 region has 15 residues. V lost 4 bases and J 2 bases, leaving 11 bases between the germline ends.

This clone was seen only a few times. The CDR3 is CASSAGPGYTF. CDR3 nucleotides: TGTGCCAGCAGTGCGGGTCCTGGCTACACCTTC. The rearrangement uses TRBV2 and TRBJ1-2, with D uncertain. The germline gives CDR1 SNHLY, CDR2 FYNNEI. V was clipped by 4 bases and J by 7 bases, with 7 bases between them. The CDR3 length is 11 residues.

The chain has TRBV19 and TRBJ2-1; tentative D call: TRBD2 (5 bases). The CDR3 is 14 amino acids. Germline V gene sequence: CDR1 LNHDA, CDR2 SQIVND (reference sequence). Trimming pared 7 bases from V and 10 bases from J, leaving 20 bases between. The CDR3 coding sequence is TGTGCCAGTAAATTTGGGAGAGAACTGGGGGAGCAGTTCTTC. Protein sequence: CASKFGRELGEQFF.

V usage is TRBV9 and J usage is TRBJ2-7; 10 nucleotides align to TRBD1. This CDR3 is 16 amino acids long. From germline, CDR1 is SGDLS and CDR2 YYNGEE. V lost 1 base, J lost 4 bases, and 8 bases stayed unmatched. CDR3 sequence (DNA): TGTGCCAGCAGCGTACGTCCCGGGACAGGGGTGTACGAGCAGTACTTC. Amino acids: CASSVRPGTGVYEQYF.

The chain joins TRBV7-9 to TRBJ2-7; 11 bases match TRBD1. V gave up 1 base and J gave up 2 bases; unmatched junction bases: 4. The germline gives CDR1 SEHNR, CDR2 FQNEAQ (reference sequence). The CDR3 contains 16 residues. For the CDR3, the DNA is TGTGCCAGCAGCTTAGGGGACAGGGGGATTACCTACGAGCAGTACTTC. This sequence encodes CASSLGDRGITYEQYF.

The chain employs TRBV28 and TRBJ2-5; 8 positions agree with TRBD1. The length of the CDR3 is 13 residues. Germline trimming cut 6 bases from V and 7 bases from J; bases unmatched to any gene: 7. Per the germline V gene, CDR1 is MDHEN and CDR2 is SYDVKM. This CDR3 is CASSPGGWGTQYF. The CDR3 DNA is TGTGCCAGCAGCCCAGGGGGCTGGGGGACCCAGTACTTC.

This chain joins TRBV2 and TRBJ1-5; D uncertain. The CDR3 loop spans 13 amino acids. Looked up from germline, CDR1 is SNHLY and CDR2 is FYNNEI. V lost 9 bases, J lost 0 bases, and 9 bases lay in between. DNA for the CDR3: TGTGCCAGTACAGAAAATAGCAATCAGCCCCAGCATTTT. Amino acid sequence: CASTENSNQPQHF.

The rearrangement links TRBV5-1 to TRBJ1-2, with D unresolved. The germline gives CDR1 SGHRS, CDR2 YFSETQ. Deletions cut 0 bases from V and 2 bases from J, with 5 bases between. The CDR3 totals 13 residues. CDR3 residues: CASSLERNYGYTF. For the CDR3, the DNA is TGCGCCAGCAGCTTGGAGAGGAACTATGGCTACACCTTC.

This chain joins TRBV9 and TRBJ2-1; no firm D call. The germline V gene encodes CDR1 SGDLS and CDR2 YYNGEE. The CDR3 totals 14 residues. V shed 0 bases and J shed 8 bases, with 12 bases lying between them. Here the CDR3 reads CASSVVTGLHEQFF. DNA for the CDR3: TGTGCCAGCAGCGTAGTTACCGGTTTACATGAGCAGTTCTTC. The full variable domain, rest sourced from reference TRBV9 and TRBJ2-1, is DSGVTQTPKHLITATGQRVTLRCSPRSGDLSVYWYQQSLDQGLQFLIQYYNGEERAKGNILERFSAQQFPDLHSELNLSSLELGDSALYFCASSVVTGLHEQFFGPGTRLTVL.

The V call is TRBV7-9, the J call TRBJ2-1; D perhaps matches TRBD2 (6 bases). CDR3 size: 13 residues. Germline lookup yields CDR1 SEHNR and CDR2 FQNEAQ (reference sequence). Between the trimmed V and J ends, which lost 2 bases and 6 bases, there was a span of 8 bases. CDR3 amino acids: CASSLMGGNEQFF. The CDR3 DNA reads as TGTGCCAGCAGCTTAATGGGAGGCAATGAGCAGTTCTTC.

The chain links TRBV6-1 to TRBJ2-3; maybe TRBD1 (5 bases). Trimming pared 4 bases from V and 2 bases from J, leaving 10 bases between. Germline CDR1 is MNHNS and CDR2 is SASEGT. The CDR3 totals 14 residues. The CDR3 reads CASSGRQTTDTQYF. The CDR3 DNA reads TGTGCCAGCAGTGGACGACAGACCACAGATACGCAGTATTTT.

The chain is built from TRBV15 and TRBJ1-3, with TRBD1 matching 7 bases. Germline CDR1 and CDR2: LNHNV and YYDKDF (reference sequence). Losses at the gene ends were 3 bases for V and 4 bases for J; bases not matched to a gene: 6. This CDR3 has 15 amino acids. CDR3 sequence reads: CATSSDRVPGNTIYF. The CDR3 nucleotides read TGTGCCACCAGCAGTGACAGGGTGCCGGGAAACACCATATATTTT.

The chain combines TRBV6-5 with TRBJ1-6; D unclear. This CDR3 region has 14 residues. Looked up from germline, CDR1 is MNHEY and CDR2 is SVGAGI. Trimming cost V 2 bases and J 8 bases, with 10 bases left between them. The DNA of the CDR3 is TGTGCCAGCAGTTACACCGGGGTAGATTCACCCCTCCACTTT. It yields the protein CASSYTGVDSPLHF.

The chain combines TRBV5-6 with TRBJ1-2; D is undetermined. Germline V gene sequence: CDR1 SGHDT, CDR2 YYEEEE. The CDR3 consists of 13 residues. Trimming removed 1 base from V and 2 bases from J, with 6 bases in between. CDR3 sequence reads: CASSLSGNYGYTF. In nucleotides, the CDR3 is TGTGCCAGCAGCTTGTCGGGGAACTATGGCTACACCTTC.

The CDR3 nucleotides read TGTGCCAGCAGATGGGGCGGGGGGGCTGGAGAGCAGTACTTC. This encodes CASRWGGGAGEQYF. The chain recombines TRBV5-4 with TRBJ2-7, with 9 bases matching TRBD2. Trimming took 5 bases from V and 7 from J; bases not matched to a gene: 10. This CDR3 comprises 14 residues. Germline V CDR1 and CDR2: SGHNT, YYREEE (reference sequence).